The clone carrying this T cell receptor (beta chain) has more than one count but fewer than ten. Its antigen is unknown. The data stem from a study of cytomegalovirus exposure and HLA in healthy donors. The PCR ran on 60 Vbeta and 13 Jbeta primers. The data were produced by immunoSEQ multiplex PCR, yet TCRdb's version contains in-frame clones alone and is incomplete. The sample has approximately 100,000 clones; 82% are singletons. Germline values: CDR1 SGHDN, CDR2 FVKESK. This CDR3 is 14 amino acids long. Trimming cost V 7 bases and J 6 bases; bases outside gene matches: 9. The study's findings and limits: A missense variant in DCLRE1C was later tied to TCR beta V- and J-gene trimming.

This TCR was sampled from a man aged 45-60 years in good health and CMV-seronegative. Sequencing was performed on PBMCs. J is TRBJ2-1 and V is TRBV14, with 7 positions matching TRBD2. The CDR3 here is CASKGLEGPNEQFF. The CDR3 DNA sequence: TGTGCCAGCAAAGGACTAGAGGGTCCCAATGAGCAGTTCTTC.